These 17 T cell receptor beta chains were sequenced from one sample in a study of glioma-infiltrating T cells after dendritic cell vaccination. The data were produced by immunoSEQ multiplex PCR, yet TCRdb's version contains in-frame clones alone and is incomplete. This sample yields roughly 60,000 clones, of which about 89% are seen a single time; roughly 11% belongs to the top ten. The time point is: after dendritic cell vaccination, including at tumor progression/relapse. The sequencing here drew on blood, taken after dendritic cell vaccination. Every receptor here comes from a human donor with glioblastoma.

V usage is TRBV10-2 and J usage is TRBJ1-2, with 9 bases fitting TRBD1. The CDR3 is 16 residues long. V lost 6 bases and J lost 5; bases outside the gene matches: 13. Per the germline V gene, CDR1 is WSHSY and CDR2 is SAAADI. The CDR3 coding sequence is TGCGCCAGCAGGTTCGCGGACAGGGGCCGTGAATATGGCTACACCTTC. Protein product: CASRFADRGREYGYTF.

The CDR3 region is CASSGPRDDTEAFF. The CDR3 region has the DNA TGTGCCAGCAGCGGCCCCAGGGATGACACTGAAGCTTTCTTT. This rearrangement joins TRBV11-3 to TRBJ1-1, with D perhaps matching TRBD1 (5 bases). The V end lost 5 bases, the J end lost 3 bases, and 13 bases lay between the germline ends. The V gene's germline CDR1 is SGHNT and CDR2 YENEEA. The CDR3 extends over 14 amino acids.

V usage is TRBV4-1 and J usage is TRBJ1-2, with 11 bases fitting TRBD1. The length of the CDR3 is 17 residues. Germline V gives CDR1 MGHRA, CDR2 YSYEKL. J lost 1 base, V lost 1 base, and 5 bases had no gene match. The CDR3 reads CASSQGTGGAGNYGYTF. The CDR3 nucleotides are TGCGCCAGCAGCCAAGGGACAGGGGGCGCAGGTAACTATGGCTACACCTTC.

This sequence joins TRBV30 and TRBJ2-4, with TRBD2 matching 8 bases. CDR1 GTSNPN and CDR2 SVGIG come from the germline V gene (reference sequence). V lost 1 base to trimming and J lost 6 bases; unmatched junction nucleotides: 8. The CDR3 is made up of 15 amino acids. DNA for the CDR3: TGTGCCTGGAGTGACGGGGGGGCCGCGAGAAACATTCAGTACTTC. Protein: CAWSDGGAARNIQYF.

The rearrangement joins TRBV7-9 to TRBJ2-3; 14 bases line up with TRBD2. V trimming: 4 bases; J trimming: 6 bases; junction bases outside the gene matches: 15. Looked up from germline, CDR1 is SEHNR and CDR2 is FQNEAQ (reference sequence). The CDR3 covers 19 residues. The CDR3 nucleotides are TGTGCCAGCAGCTCCCTTCCTCGACTAGCGGGAGGGCCACCGGATACGCAGTATTTT. Translated, it gives CASSSLPRLAGGPPDTQYF.

The rearrangement uses TRBV5-1 and TRBJ2-2; 7 bases match TRBD1. This CDR3 is 14 amino acids long. Germline CDR1 is SGHRS and CDR2 is YFSETQ. The ends lost 4 bases at V and 3 bases at J; junction bases unmatched: 3. CDR3 DNA: TGCGCCAGCAGCCGACAGGGAGACACCGGGGAGCTGTTTTTT. Its protein is CASSRQGDTGELFF.

The CDR3: CASSATRGQPQHF. Written as DNA, the CDR3 is TGTGCCAGCAGTGCGACCCGCGGGCAGCCCCAGCATTTT. The genes are TRBV6-5 and TRBJ1-5; D remains unclear. The CDR3 is 13 residues long. Germline-derived CDR1 and CDR2 are MNHEY and SVGAGI. Trimming took off 5 bases at V and 7 bases at J, with 12 bases between the two ends.

V is TRBV29-1 and J is TRBJ2-7, with 11 bases matching TRBD2. J gave up 2 bases and V 6 bases, and 3 bases lay outside the gene matches. The CDR3 sequence is 13 residues long. Looked up from germline, CDR1 is SQVTM and CDR2 is ANQGSEA. The CDR3 bases are TGCAGCGTCCCTAGCGGGGGGACCTACGAGCAGTACTTC. It codes for CSVPSGGTYEQYF.

This clone was seen just once. CDR3 DNA: TGTGCCAGCAGCTTAGCACAGGGTCCGGATAACTATGGCTACACCTTC. Its translation is CASSLAQGPDNYGYTF. The V gene is TRBV7-6, the J gene TRBJ1-2; weak D call: TRBD1 (6 bases). The V end was cut by 0 bases, the J end by 1 base, with 12 bases between. This CDR3 has 16 amino acids. The germline CDR1 and CDR2 sequences are SGHVS and FNYEAQ.

The gene calls are TRBV27 and TRBJ2-1, with 12 bases matching TRBD2. The CDR3 has 18 residues. Per the germline V gene, CDR1 is MNHEY and CDR2 is SMNVEV (reference sequence). Losses at the gene ends were 7 bases for V and 5 bases for J; bases not matched to a gene: 15. CDR3 in DNA: TGTGCCAGCAATGGGGGACTAGCGGGCCGGGGGGGGCACAATGAGCAGTTCTTC. It yields the protein CASNGGLAGRGGHNEQFF.

The chain recombines TRBV11-2 with TRBJ1-2, with TRBD1 identical over 9 bases. This CDR3 is 18 amino acids long. Germline CDR1 SGHAT, CDR2 FQNNGV. J was trimmed by 6 bases and V by 5 bases; bases with no gene match: 19. This CDR3 is CASSRGGAGTGHPNGYTF. CDR3 nucleotide sequence: TGTGCCAGCAGCCGGGGGGGTGCGGGGACAGGGCACCCGAATGGCTACACCTTC.

The genes are TRBV9 and TRBJ2-5; TRBD2 matches 8 bases. CDR1 and CDR2 (germline): SGDLS, YYNGEE. After removal of 5 bases from V and 4 bases from J, the junction contained 13 bases not matched to a gene. The CDR3 consists of 16 residues. CDR3 in amino acids: CASSQGSGGAAETQYF. CDR3 nucleotides: TGTGCCAGCAGTCAGGGGTCGGGGGGGGCAGCAGAGACCCAGTACTTC.

V gene TRBV7-9 combines with J gene TRBJ2-1; 7 bases agree with TRBD1. Germline lookup yields CDR1 SEHNR and CDR2 FQNEAQ (reference sequence). This CDR3 contains 15 residues. J lost 0 bases, V lost 4 bases, and 3 bases had no gene match. CDR3 bases: TGTGCCAGCAGCTCCAGGACAGGCTCCTACAATGAGCAGTTCTTC. Its protein is CASSSRTGSYNEQFF.

This chain links TRBV7-2 with TRBJ1-2, with D unresolved. Trimming left V 1 base short and J 4 bases short, with 13 bases between. The length of the CDR3 is 15 residues. The germline gives CDR1 SGHTA, CDR2 FQGNSA. CDR3 coding DNA: TGTGCCAGCAGCTTAGGTTCTCGCGGATCCTATGGCTACACCTTC. Translation gives CASSLGSRGSYGYTF.

This clone was seen a single time. In nucleotides, the CDR3 is TGTGCCAGCAGCCCCGAGGTCCGCTCTTCTGGCTACACCTTC. Encoded protein: CASSPEVRSSGYTF. The genes are TRBV11-2 and TRBJ1-2; D not resolved. The V end lost 5 bases, the J end lost 7 bases, and 17 bases lay between the germline ends. CDR1 is SGHAT, CDR2 FQNNGV, per germline. The CDR3 covers 14 residues.

This clone was recorded once. The V and J genes are TRBV10-3 and TRBJ2-2; 14 bases agree with TRBD2. The ends lost 4 bases at V and 8 bases at J; junction bases unmatched: 3. CDR3 size: 15 residues. Germline V CDR1 and CDR2: ENHRY, SYGVKD. The CDR3 sequence is CAISGGTSGRGELFF. The DNA for the CDR3 is TGTGCCATCAGTGGCGGGACTAGCGGGAGAGGGGAGCTGTTTTTT.

Remarks on this clone: This is likely a read error, given that the CDR3 carries no conserved phenylalanine or tryptophan at its end. This sequence joins TRBV5-6 and TRBJ1-2, with a weak D call TRBD1 (5 bases). Trimming left V 0 bases short and J 4 bases short, with 13 bases between. The CDR3 runs 15 residues. Germline lookup yields CDR1 SGHDT and CDR2 YYEEEE. The CDR3 region has the DNA TGTGCCAGCAGCTTGGTAGGCAGGGTTGGCTATGGCTACACCCTC. Translation: CASSLVGRVGYGYTL.